Listed below are T cell receptor beta chains from one sample, sequenced in a study of blood T cell repertoires in COVID-19. The table came from immunoSEQ multiplex PCR; TCRdb's copy has only in-frame clones and leaves some out. The sample carries some 100,000 clones, approximately 82% recorded once. The sample was peripheral blood. These receptors came from a man in his fifties with active or convalescent COVID-19. Each CDR3 is given without its conserved first and last residue. The D gene is left open where the match is weak.

>NA|TRBV5-1|TRBJ1-2
ASSWGQGTYGYT
>NA|TRBV4-1|TRBJ1-3
ASSQERGLSGNTIY
>NA|TRBV7-2|TRBJ2-7
ASSPDVGAGEQY
>TRBD1|TRBV14|TRBJ2-1
ASSQARDRVYNEQF
>TRBD1|TRBV10-3|TRBJ2-5
AISESDGRDRAETQY
>NA|TRBV7-9|TRBJ2-3
ASSLNLISTDTQY
>NA|TRBV30|TRBJ2-7
AWSATGSSYEQY
>NA|TRBV7-7|TRBJ2-2
ASSLEARGWANTGELF
>TRBD2|TRBV19|TRBJ2-1
ASSILGRGLVNEQF
>NA|TRBV9|TRBJ1-6
ASSVDSKDPSSYNSPLH
>NA|TRBV6-5|TRBJ1-4
ASSLTQGPNEKLF
>NA|TRBV25-1|TRBJ1-4
ASSATHDRNTNEKLF
>NA|TRBV7-8|TRBJ1-4
ASSLARRTEGLF
>NA|TRBV4-1|TRBJ1-4
ASRPGGATNEKLF
>TRBD1|TRBV6-5|TRBJ1-4
AGGTWTGGLEKLF
>TRBD1|TRBV19|TRBJ1-6
ASSETGGAFNSPLH
>NA|TRBV21-1|TRBJ1-4
ASSRGAVNEKLF
>NA|TRBV5-3|TRBJ1-1
ARSKDSNTEAF
>NA|TRBV19|TRBJ1-6
ASSILEGKSPLH
>NA|TRBV2|TRBJ1-3
ASSDGQISGNTIY
>TRBD1|TRBV5-1|TRBJ2-7
ASSFGQGVTYEQY
>NA|TRBV6-2/TRBV6-3|TRBJ2-1
ASSYSSFAGLGINEQF
>TRBD2|TRBV5-5|TRBJ2-1
ASSLVLAGENEQF
>NA|TRBV25-1|TRBJ1-3
ASSEYGAPSTIY
>NA|TRBV12-3/TRBV12-4|TRBJ1-5
ASTLPNQPQH
>TRBD1|TRBV18|TRBJ2-4
ASSPTDRGLAKNIQY
>NA|TRBV25-1|TRBJ2-5
ASSEYEETQY
>TRBD1|TRBV7-9|TRBJ1-1
ASSSTGLAEAF
>NA|TRBV28|TRBJ1-3
ASSFQDSGNTIY
>NA|TRBV30|TRBJ1-5
AWEQGNQPQH
>NA|TRBV3-1/TRBV3-2|TRBJ2-5
ASSQAGQETQY
>TRBD1|TRBV28|TRBJ2-7
ASSWDSSYEQY
>NA|TRBV11-2|TRBJ1-4
ASSLGEREKLF
>NA|TRBV7-9|TRBJ2-2
ASSLGRAGELF
>TRBD1|TRBV10-2|TRBJ1-2
ASSGTGGGGYT
>NA|TRBV28|TRBJ1-4
ASSLMQGTGEKLF
>TRBD2|TRBV5-1|TRBJ2-1
ASSLGLAGSSSYNEQF
>TRBD1|TRBV7-9|TRBJ1-5
ASSLGTGNSNQPQH
>TRBD2|TRBV29-1|TRBJ2-1
SVEEGARGVGHEQF
>TRBD1|TRBV6-1|TRBJ1-3
ASSEAGQTRNTIY
>NA|TRBV7-9|TRBJ1-2
ASSPSGGGTWGYT
>NA|TRBV30|TRBJ1-2
AWSARTRYGYT
>NA|TRBV6-5|TRBJ2-5
ASTKQGQETQY
>NA|TRBV4-2|TRBJ2-1
ASSLGGGGLSYNEQF
>NA|TRBV5-1|TRBJ2-2
ASSLDGGNTGELF
>NA|TRBV10-1|TRBJ2-7
ASSGTDWGEQY
>NA|TRBV19|TRBJ2-3
ASSMNSPTDTQY
>NA|TRBV19|TRBJ1-5
ASSILGGGSQPQH
>NA|TRBV19|TRBJ1-2
ASSISQGFGYT
>TRBD1|TRBV3-1/TRBV3-2|TRBJ2-7
ASSHLRGNEQY
>NA|TRBV12-3/TRBV12-4|TRBJ1-5
ASRTDGDQPQH
>NA|TRBV28|TRBJ1-4
ASSPPGVGNEKLF
>TRBD2|TRBV5-4|TRBJ2-5
ASSPFGLAGPQETQY
>NA|TRBV28|TRBJ2-1
ASTTKTGFDYNEQF
>TRBD1|TRBV11-2|TRBJ2-5
ASSRGQEGETQY
>NA|TRBV7-2|TRBJ2-1
ASSLDRASYNEQF
>NA|TRBV4-2|TRBJ2-3
ASSQEFWSDTQY
>NA|TRBV5-6|TRBJ1-3
ASSFGGAGNTIY
>TRBD1|TRBV5-1|TRBJ2-5
ASSRGTGSQETQY
>TRBD1|TRBV9|TRBJ1-3
ASSVATGGGNTIY